This passage covers 20 T cell receptor beta chains from one sample sequenced in a study of cytomegalovirus exposure and HLA in healthy donors. Sequenced by immunoSEQ multiplex PCR; TCRdb stores in-frame clones only, minus some. The table records more than 250,000 clones, around 87% of them present only once. Sample: PBMCs. Receptors were obtained from a woman aged 25 to 39 in good health and CMV-seropositive.

The genes are TRBV30 and TRBJ2-1, with D possibly being TRBD1 or TRBD2 (5 bases each). The length of the CDR3 is 14 residues. V was clipped by 5 bases and J by 2 bases, with 13 bases between them. CDR1 and CDR2 (germline): GTSNPN, SVGIG (reference sequence). The CDR3 here is CAWGDVSTYNEQFF. Here the CDR3 DNA reads TGTGCCTGGGGGGACGTGTCAACCTACAATGAGCAGTTCTTC.

The rearrangement joins TRBV6-4 to TRBJ1-6; perhaps TRBD1 as D (5 bases). V lost 2 bases to trimming and J lost 0 bases, with 14 bases between them. The CDR3 has 18 residues. In germline, CDR1 is MRHNA, CDR2 SNTAGT. The CDR3 loop is CASSDPGAYSSYNSPLHF. CDR3 coding DNA: TGTGCCAGCAGTGACCCCGGGGCCTACAGCTCCTATAATTCACCCCTCCACTTT.

This sequence joins TRBV27 and TRBJ1-1; D call uncertain. With 0 bases removed from V and 7 bases from J, the gap between germline ends came to 18 bases. Germline CDR1 reads MNHEY; CDR2 reads SMNVEV (reference sequence). The CDR3 runs to 16 residues. The CDR3 loop is CASSLSGMGGGVEAFF. CDR3 bases: TGTGCCAGCAGTTTATCGGGAATGGGCGGCGGCGTTGAAGCTTTCTTT.

This sequence joins TRBV9 and TRBJ2-7; D gene ambiguous. This CDR3 is 16 amino acids long. V was shortened by 2 bases and J by 0 bases, with 15 bases between the two germline ends. CDR1 and CDR2 from the germline V gene are SGDLS and YYNGEE. The CDR3 sequence: CASSVQSDSSSYEQYF. CDR3 DNA: TGTGCCAGCAGCGTCCAATCGGATTCTAGCTCCTACGAGCAGTACTTC. Full variable domain (missing parts from reference TRBV9 and TRBJ2-7): DSGVTQTPKHLITATGQRVTLRCSPRSGDLSVYWYQQSLDQGLQFLIQYYNGEERAKGNILERFSAQQFPDLHSELNLSSLELGDSALYFCASSVQSDSSSYEQYFGPGTRLTVT.

This clone was detected only a few times. Distinct nucleotide sequences in the sample also encode this CDR3. The J gene is TRBJ1-1, the V gene TRBV7-9; D gene uncertain. CDR3 length: 13 amino acids. V dropped 0 bases and J dropped 1 base, with 3 bases sitting between them. CDR1 and CDR2 from the germline V gene are SEHNR and FQNEAQ (reference sequence). CDR3 residues: CASSLAGNTEAFF. CDR3 coding DNA: TGTGCCAGCAGCTTAGCAGGGAACACTGAAGCTTTCTTT.

A single count supports this clone. This sequence joins TRBV9 and TRBJ2-7; unclear D gene. V was cut by 0 bases and J by 2 bases, with 9 bases left in between. The CDR3 loop spans 14 amino acids. The V gene's germline CDR1 is SGDLS and CDR2 YYNGEE. The CDR3 nucleotides are TGTGCCAGCAGCGTAGAGGGTGAAACCTACGAGCAGTACTTC. This codes for CASSVEGETYEQYF.

The chain combines TRBV4-3 with TRBJ2-2; TRBD2 aligns across 7 bases. J lost 9 bases, V lost 3 bases, and 4 bases had no gene match. Germline lookup yields CDR1 LGHNA and CDR2 YSLEER. The CDR3 runs to 13 residues. The CDR3 region has the DNA TGCGCCAGCAGCCATGGGAGGGACCGGGAGCTGTTTTTT. Amino acid sequence: CASSHGRDRELFF.

A few counts support this clone. J is TRBJ2-3 and V is TRBV5-1; the D is unclear. This CDR3 is 13 amino acids long. Germline V gene sequence: CDR1 SGHRS, CDR2 YFSETQ. V gave up 0 bases and J gave up 6 bases, with 8 bases separating them. CDR3 region: CASSLVGLDTQYF. CDR3 coding DNA: TGCGCCAGCAGCTTGGTAGGGCTCGATACGCAGTATTTT.

CDR3 bases: TGTGCCAGTTGGTTCGGGGCCTATCAGCCCCAGCATTTT. Encoded protein: CASWFGAYQPQHF. The chain links TRBV6-6 to TRBJ1-5; TRBD1 might be the D (5 bases). The CDR3 length is 13 residues. The V gene lost 9 bases and the J gene lost 5 bases, with 14 bases spanning the gap. Germline V CDR1 and CDR2: MNHNY, SVGAGI (reference sequence).

V and J are TRBV7-6 and TRBJ2-6; D remains ambiguous. This CDR3 contains 17 residues. Germline assignment: CDR1 SGHVS and CDR2 FNYEAQ. V was shortened by 0 bases and J by 2 bases, with 11 bases between the two germline ends. DNA of the CDR3: TGTGCCAGCAGCTTAGCGATAAGTCTGGCTGGGGCCAACGTCCTGACTTTC. Protein sequence: CASSLAISLAGANVLTF.

The J gene is TRBJ1-1, the V gene TRBV6-1; TRBD1 might be the D (6 bases). This CDR3 has 12 residues. Germline CDR1 and CDR2: MNHNS and SASEGT. The ends were cut back, 7 bases at V and 6 bases at J, with 12 bases in the middle. CDR3 nucleotides: TGTGCCAGCAAGTTACGACAGGCTGAAGCTTTCTTT. Its protein product is CASKLRQAEAFF.

The chain carries TRBV11-2 and TRBJ2-7, with D hard to call. The germline V gene has CDR1 SGHAT and CDR2 FQNNGV. The CDR3 extends over 12 amino acids. Between the trimmed V and J ends, which lost 3 bases and 6 bases, there was a span of 9 bases. CDR3 nucleotide sequence: TGTGCCAGCAGCTTGGTGGGGTTCGAGCAGTACTTC. Its protein is CASSLVGFEQYF.

The chain uses TRBV28 and TRBJ1-4; 9 positions agree with TRBD1. The germline CDR1 and CDR2 sequences are MDHEN and SYDVKM. The CDR3 length is 14 residues. V lost 4 bases and J lost 8; bases outside the gene matches: 5. CDR3 in DNA: TGTGCCAGCAGTTGGACAGGGGCTGGGGAAAAACTGTTTTTT. This gives the protein CASSWTGAGEKLFF.

This clone was counted a few times. V usage is TRBV30 and J usage is TRBJ1-5, with unresolved D. Trimming took off 1 base at V and 5 bases at J, with 6 bases between the two ends. Germline CDR1 is GTSNPN and CDR2 is SVGIG (reference sequence). This CDR3 comprises 12 residues. DNA for the CDR3: TGTGCCTGGAGTGACGCCGATCAGCCCCAGCATTTT. Translation: CAWSDADQPQHF.

J is TRBJ1-2 and V is TRBV28, with 7 bases lining up with TRBD1. In germline, CDR1 is MDHEN, CDR2 SYDVKM. The trim removed 5 bases at V and 10 bases at J, leaving 10 bases unmatched. The CDR3 loop spans 13 amino acids. DNA for the CDR3: TGTGCCAGCAGTACCTTATCACAGGGGTACTACACCTTC. Protein product: CASSTLSQGYYTF.

J is TRBJ2-7 and V is TRBV27; tentatively, D is TRBD1 (5 bases). There are 13 residues in the CDR3. V lost 2 bases and J lost 4, with 9 bases in between. The germline CDR1 and CDR2 sequences are MNHEY and SMNVEV (reference sequence). DNA of the CDR3: TGTGCCAGCAGTTTAGTGGGGCAATACGAGCAGTACTTC. Protein product: CASSLVGQYEQYF.

The rearrangement uses TRBV7-7 and TRBJ2-5; D is perhaps TRBD1 or TRBD2 (5 bases each). V gave up 0 bases and J gave up 4 bases, with 12 bases separating them. CDR3 length: 15 residues. Germline CDR1 SSHAT, CDR2 FNYEAQ (reference sequence). The CDR3 region is CASSLAEGKRETQYF. Written as DNA, the CDR3 is TGTGCCAGCAGCTTAGCAGAGGGGAAGAGAGAGACCCAGTACTTC.

The CDR3, as DNA: TGTGCCAGCAGCTCCGGATCGTCGACTGGAAACACCATATATTTT. Its translation is CASSSGSSTGNTIYF. V is TRBV7-2 and J is TRBJ1-3; D is ambiguous. V was cut by 4 bases and J by 2 bases, with 12 bases left in between. The germline V gene encodes CDR1 SGHTA and CDR2 FQGNSA. This CDR3 spans 15 amino acids.

The J gene is TRBJ1-6, the V gene TRBV29-1; TRBD1 agrees at 8 bases. V gave up 5 bases and J gave up 8 bases; unmatched junction bases: 20. Germline values: CDR1 SQVTM, CDR2 ANQGSEA. CDR3 length: 18 residues. CDR3 region: CSVLRRDRFGLGDSPLHF. The CDR3 DNA reads as TGCAGCGTTCTCCGCCGGGACAGGTTTGGGTTGGGGGATTCACCCCTCCACTTT. Together with reference TRBV29-1 and TRBJ1-6, the CDR3 gives the full variable domain: SAVISQKPSRDICQRGTSLTIQCQVDSQVTMMFWYRQQPGQSLTLIATANQGSEATYESGFVIDKFPISRPNLTFSTLTVSNMSPEDSSIYLCSVLRRDRFGLGDSPLHFGNGTRLTVT.

J is TRBJ2-5 and V is TRBV6-6; 7 bases fit TRBD2. V lost 5 bases and J lost 4; bases outside the gene matches: 7. Germline-derived CDR1 and CDR2 are MNHNY and SVGAGI (reference sequence). CDR3 size: 14 residues. CDR3 nucleotides: TGTGCCAGCAGTCATCTGGGGGGGGGAGAGACCCAGTACTTC. It codes for CASSHLGGGETQYF.